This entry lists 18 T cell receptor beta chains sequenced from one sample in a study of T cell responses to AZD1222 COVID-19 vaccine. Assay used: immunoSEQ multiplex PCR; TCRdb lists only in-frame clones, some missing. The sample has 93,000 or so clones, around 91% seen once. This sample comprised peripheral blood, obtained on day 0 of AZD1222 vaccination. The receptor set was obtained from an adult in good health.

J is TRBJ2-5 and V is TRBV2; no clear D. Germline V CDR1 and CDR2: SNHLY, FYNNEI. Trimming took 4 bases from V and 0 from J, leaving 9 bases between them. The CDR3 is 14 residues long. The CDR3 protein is CASSGGGNQETQYF. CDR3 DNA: TGTGCCAGCAGTGGTGGCGGAAACCAAGAGACCCAGTACTTC.

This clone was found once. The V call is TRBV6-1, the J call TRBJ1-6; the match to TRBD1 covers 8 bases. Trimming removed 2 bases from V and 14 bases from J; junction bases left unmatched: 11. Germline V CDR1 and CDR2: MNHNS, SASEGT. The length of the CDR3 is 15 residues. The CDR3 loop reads CASSERDRSSGALHF. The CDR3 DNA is TGTGCCAGCAGTGAACGGGACAGGTCCTCCGGGGCCCTCCACTTT.

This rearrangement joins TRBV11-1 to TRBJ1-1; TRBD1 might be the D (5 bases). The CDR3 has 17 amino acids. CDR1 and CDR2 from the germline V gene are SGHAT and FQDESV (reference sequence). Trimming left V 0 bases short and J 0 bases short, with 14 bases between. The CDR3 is CASSLARDRLMNTEAFF. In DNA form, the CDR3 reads TGTGCCAGCAGCTTAGCCCGGGACCGACTAATGAACACTGAAGCTTTCTTT.

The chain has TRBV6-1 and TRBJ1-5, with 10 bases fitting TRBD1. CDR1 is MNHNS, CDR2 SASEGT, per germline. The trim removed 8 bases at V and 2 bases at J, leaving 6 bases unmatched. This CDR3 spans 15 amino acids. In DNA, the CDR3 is TGTGCCAGCGACGACAGGGGGCGCCGCAATCAGCCCCAGCATTTT. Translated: CASDDRGRRNQPQHF.

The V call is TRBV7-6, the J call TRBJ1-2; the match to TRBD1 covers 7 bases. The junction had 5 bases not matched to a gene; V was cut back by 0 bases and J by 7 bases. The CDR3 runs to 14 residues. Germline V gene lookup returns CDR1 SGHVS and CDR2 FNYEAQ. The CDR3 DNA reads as TGTGCCAGCAGCTTAGCAGACAGGGATGGTGGCTACACCTTC. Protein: CASSLADRDGGYTF. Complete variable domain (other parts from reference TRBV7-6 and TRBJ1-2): GAGVSQSPRYKVTKRGQDVALRCDPISGHVSLYWYRQALGQGPEFLTYFNYEAQQDKSGLPNDRFSAERPEGSISTLTIQRTEQRDSAMYRCASSLADRDGGYTFGSGTRLTVV.

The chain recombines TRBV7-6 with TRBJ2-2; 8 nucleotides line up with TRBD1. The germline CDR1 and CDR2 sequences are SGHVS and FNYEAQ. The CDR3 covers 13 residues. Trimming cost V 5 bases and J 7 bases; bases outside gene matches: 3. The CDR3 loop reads CASSPGGHGELFF. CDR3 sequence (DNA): TGTGCCAGCAGCCCAGGGGGCCACGGGGAGCTGTTTTTT.

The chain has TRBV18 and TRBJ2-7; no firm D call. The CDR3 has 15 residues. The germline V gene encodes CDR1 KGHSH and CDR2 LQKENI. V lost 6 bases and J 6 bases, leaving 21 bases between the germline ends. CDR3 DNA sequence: TGTGCCAGCTCTGAAACCTCGGGCAGGCCCTCCGAGCAGTACTTC. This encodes CASSETSGRPSEQYF.

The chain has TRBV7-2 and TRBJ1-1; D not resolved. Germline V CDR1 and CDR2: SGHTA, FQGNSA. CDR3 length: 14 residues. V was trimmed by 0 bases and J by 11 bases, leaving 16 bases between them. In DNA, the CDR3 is TGTGCCAGCAGCTTAGCGGGGATATCCCTCGGCGCTTTCTTT. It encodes CASSLAGISLGAFF.

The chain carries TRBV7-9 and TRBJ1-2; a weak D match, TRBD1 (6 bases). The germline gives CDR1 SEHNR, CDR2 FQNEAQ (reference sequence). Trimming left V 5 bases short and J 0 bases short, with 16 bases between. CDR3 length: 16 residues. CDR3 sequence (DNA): TGTGCCAGCAGCCCCCGGGGGACAATCCCTAACTATGGCTACACCTTC. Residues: CASSPRGTIPNYGYTF.

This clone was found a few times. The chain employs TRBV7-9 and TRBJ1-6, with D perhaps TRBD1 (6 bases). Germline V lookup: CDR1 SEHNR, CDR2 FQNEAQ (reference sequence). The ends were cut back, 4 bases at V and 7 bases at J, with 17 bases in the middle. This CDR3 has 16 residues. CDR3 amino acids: CASSSPYRVVNSPLHF. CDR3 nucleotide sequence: TGTGCCAGCAGCTCGCCCTACAGGGTGGTAAATTCACCCCTCCACTTT.

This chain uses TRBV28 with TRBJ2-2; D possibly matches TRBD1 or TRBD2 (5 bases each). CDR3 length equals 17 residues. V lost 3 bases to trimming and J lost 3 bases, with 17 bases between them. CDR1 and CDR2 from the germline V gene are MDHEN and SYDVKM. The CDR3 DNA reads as TGTGCCAGCAGTTTGGGGGTAGGGACCACTCACACCGGGGAGCTGTTTTTT. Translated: CASSLGVGTTHTGELFF.

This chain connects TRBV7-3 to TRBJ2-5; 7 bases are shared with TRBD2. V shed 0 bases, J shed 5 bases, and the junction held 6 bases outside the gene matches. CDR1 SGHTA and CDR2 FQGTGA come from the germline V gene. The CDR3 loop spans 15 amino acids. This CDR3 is CASSLTGSSGETQYF. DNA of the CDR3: TGTGCCAGCAGCTTAACGGGGAGTAGCGGGGAGACCCAGTACTTC.

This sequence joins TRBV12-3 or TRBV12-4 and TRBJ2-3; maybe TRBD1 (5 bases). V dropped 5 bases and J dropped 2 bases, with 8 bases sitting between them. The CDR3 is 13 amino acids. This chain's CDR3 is CASSTDTTDTQYF. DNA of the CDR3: TGTGCCAGCAGTACGGACACCACAGATACGCAGTATTTT.

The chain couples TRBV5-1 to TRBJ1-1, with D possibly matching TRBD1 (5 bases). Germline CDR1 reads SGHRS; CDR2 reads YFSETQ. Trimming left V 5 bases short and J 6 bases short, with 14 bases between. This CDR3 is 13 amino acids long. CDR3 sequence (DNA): TGCGCCAGCAGTCCCGACAGTAGGTCTGAAGCTTTCTTT. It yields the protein CASSPDSRSEAFF.

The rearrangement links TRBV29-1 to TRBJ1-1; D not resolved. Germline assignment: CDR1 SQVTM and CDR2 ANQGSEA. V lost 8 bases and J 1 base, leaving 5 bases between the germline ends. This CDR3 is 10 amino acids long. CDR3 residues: CSSKNTEAFF. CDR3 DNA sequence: TGCAGCTCGAAGAACACTGAAGCTTTCTTT.

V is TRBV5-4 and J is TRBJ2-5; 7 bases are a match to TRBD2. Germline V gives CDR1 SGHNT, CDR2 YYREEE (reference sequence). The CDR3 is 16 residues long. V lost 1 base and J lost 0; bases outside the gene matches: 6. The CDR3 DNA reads TGTGCCAGCAGCTTGTCTAGCGGCTCGTACCAAGAGACCCAGTACTTC. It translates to CASSLSSGSYQETQYF.

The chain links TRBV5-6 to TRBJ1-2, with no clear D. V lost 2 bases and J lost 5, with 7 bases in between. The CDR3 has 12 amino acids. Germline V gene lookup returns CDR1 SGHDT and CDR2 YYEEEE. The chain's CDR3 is CASSLKGYGYTF. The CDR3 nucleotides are TGTGCCAGCAGCTTAAAAGGGTATGGCTACACCTTC.

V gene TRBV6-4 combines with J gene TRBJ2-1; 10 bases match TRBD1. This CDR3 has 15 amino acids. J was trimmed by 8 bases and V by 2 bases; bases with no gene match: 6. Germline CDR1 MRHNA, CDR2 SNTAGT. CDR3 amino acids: CASSDRTGGFDEQFF. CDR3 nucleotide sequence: TGTGCCAGCAGTGACAGGACAGGGGGTTTCGATGAGCAGTTCTTC.